Reported below is one TCR beta chain. These data belong to a study of PD-L1 blockade in urothelial cancer. On the study more broadly: The analyses of blood took place 3 weeks (second dose) and 6 weeks after treatment start. Specimens of blood held a median count of about 150,000 T cells.

Repertoires were generated with immunoSEQ multiplex PCR, while TCRdb's copy carries only in-frame clones and drops some. The sample has about 95,000 clones; roughly 84% are singletons. Time point noted: pretreatment peripheral blood. Germline CDR1 and CDR2: SGHTA and FQGNSA. CDR3 size: 14 residues. With 2 bases removed from V and 4 bases from J, the gap between germline ends came to 11 bases. The rearrangement links TRBV7-2 to TRBJ1-2, with unresolved D. Sequencing used PBMCs, obtained around atezolizumab (anti-PD-L1) treatment. The TCR was taken from a man in his sixties with urothelial cancer. The CDR3 reads CASSLLGRFYGYTF. The CDR3 coding sequence is TGTGCCAGCAGCTTACTAGGTCGGTTCTATGGCTACACCTTC.